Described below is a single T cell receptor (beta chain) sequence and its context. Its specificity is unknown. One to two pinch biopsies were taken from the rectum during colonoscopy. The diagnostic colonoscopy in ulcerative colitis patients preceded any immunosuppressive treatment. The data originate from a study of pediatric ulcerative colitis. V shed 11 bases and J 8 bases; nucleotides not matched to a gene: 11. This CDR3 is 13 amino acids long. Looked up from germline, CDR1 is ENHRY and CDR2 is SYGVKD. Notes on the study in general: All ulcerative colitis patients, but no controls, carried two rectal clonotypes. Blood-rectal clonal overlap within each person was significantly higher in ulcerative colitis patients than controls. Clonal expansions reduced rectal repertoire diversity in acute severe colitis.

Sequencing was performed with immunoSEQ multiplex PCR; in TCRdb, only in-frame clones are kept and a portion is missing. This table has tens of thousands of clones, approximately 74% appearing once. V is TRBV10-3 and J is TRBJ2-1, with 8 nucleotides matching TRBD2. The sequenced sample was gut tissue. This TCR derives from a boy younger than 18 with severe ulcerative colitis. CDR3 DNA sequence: TGTGCCGCCGCGTGGCGGGGGGAGGATGAGCAGTTCTTC. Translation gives CAAAWRGEDEQFF.